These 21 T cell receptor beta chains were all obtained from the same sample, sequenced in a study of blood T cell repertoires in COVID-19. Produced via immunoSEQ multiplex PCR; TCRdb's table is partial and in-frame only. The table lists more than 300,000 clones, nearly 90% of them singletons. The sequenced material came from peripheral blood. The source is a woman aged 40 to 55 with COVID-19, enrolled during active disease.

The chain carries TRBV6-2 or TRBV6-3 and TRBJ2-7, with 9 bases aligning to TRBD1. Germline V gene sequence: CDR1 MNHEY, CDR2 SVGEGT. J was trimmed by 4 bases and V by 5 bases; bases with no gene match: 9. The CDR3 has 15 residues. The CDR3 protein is CASSDGTGSSYEQYF. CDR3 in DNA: TGTGCCAGCAGTGACGGGACAGGGAGTTCATACGAGCAGTACTTC.

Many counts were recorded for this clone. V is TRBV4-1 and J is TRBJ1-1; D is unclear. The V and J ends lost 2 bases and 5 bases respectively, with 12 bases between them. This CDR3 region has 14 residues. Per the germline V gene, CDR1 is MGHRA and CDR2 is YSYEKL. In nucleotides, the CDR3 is TGCGCCAGCAGCCAACCCGCTATTCGGACTGAAGCTTTCTTT. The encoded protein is CASSQPAIRTEAFF.

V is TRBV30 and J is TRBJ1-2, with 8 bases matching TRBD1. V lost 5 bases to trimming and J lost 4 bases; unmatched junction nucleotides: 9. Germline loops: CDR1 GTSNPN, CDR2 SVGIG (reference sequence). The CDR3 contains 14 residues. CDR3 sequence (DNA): TGTGCCTGGGCCTACAGGGGGGAAACCTATGGCTACACCTTC. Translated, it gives CAWAYRGETYGYTF. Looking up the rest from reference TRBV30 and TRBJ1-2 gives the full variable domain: SQTIHQWPATLVQPVGSPLSLECTVEGTSNPNLYWYRQAAGRGLQLLFYSVGIGQISSEVPQNLSASRPQDRQFILSSKKLLLSDSGFYLCAWAYRGETYGYTFGSGTRLTVV.

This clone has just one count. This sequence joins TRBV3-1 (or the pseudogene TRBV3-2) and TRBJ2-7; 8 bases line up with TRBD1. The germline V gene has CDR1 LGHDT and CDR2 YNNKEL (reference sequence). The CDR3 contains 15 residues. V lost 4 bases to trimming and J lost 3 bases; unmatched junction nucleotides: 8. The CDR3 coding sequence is TGTGCCAGCAGCCGCTCCGGGACAGGACTCTACGAGCAGTACTTC. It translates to CASSRSGTGLYEQYF.

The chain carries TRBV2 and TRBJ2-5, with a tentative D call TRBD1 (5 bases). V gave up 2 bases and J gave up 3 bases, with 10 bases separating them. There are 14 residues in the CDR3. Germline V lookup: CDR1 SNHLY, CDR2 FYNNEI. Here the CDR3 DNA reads TGTGCCAGCAGTGAAATAACCAGGGAAGAGACCCAGTACTTC. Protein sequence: CASSEITREETQYF.

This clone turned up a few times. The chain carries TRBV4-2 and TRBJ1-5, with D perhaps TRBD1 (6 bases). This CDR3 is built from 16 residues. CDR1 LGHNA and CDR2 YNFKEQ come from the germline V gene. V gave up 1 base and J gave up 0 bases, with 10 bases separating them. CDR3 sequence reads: CASSQVGGSSNQPQHF. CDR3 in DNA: TGTGCCAGCAGCCAAGTTGGGGGCAGTAGCAATCAGCCCCAGCATTTT.

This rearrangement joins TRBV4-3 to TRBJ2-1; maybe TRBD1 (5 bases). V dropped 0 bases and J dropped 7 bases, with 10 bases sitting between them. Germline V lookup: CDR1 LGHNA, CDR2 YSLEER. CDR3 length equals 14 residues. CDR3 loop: CASSQDYRMNEQFF. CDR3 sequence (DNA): TGCGCCAGCAGCCAAGATTACAGGATGAATGAGCAGTTCTTC.

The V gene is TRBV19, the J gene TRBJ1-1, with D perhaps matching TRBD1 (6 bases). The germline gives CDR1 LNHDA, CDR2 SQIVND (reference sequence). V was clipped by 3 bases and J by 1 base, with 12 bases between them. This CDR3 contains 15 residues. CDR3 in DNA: TGTGCCAGTAGTATTACAGGGCTGGAGAACACTGAAGCTTTCTTT. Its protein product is CASSITGLENTEAFF.

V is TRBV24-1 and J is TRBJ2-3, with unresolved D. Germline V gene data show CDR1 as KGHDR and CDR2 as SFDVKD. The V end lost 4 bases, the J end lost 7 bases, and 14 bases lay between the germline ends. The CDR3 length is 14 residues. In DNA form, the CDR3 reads TGTGCCACCAGTGAGCCCGCTGGAGCGCATACGCAGTATTTT. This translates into CATSEPAGAHTQYF.

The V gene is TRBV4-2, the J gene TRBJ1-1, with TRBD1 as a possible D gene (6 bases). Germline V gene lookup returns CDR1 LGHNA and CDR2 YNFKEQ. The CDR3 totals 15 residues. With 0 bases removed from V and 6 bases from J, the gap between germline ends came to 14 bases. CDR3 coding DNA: TGTGCCAGCAGCCAAGACGGCAGGGGACGACCTGAAGCTTTCTTT. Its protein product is CASSQDGRGRPEAFF.

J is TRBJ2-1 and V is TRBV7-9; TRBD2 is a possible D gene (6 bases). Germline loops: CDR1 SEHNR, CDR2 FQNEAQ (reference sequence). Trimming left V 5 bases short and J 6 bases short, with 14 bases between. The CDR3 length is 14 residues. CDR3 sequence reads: CASSLVAGLNEQFF. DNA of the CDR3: TGTGCCAGCAGCCTCGTCGCGGGGCTCAATGAGCAGTTCTTC.

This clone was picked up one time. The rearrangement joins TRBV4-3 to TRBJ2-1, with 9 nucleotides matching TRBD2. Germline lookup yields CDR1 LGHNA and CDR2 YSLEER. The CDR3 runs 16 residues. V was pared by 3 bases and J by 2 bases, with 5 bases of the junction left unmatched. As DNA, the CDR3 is TGCGCCAGCAGCCATAGGGGCGGGGGGGCCTACAATGAGCAGTTCTTC. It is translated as CASSHRGGGAYNEQFF.

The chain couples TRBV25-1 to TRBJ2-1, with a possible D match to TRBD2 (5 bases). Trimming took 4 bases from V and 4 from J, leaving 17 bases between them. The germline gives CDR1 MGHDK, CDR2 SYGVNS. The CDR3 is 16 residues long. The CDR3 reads CASSAGERPLYNEQFF. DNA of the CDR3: TGTGCCAGCAGTGCAGGTGAGCGGCCACTTTACAATGAGCAGTTCTTC. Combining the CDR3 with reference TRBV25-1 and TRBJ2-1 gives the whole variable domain EADIYQTPRYLVIGTGKKITLECSQTMGHDKMYWYQQDPGMELHLIHYSYGVNSTEKGDLSSESTVSRIRTEHFPLTLESARPSHTSQYLCASSAGERPLYNEQFFGPGTRLTVL.

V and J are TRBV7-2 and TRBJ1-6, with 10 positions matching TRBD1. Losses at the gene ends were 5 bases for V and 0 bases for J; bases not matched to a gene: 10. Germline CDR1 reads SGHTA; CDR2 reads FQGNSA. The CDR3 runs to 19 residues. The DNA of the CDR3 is TGTGCCAGCAGCCCGAGGGGGACAGGGGATCTCTCCTATAATTCACCCCTCCACTTT. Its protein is CASSPRGTGDLSYNSPLHF.

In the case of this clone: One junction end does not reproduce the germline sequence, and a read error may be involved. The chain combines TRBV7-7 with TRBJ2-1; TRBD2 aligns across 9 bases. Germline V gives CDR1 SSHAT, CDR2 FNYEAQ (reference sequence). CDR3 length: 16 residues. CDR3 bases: TGTGCTAGCAGCGTCACTAGCGGGCTAACCTACAATGAGCAGTTCTTC. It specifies CASSVTSGLTYNEQFF.

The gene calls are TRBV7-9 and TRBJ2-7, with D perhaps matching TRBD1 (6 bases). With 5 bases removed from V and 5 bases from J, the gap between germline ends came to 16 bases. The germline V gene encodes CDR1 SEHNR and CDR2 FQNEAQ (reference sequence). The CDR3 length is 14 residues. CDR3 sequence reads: CASSGTGFSHEQYF. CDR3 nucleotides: TGTGCCAGCAGCGGAACAGGGTTTAGCCACGAGCAGTACTTC.

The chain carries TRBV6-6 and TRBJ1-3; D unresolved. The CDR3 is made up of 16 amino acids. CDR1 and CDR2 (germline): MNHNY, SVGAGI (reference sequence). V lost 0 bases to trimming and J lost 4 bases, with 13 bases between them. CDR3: CASSYSQEVKGNTIYF. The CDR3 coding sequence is TGTGCCAGCAGTTACTCCCAGGAGGTAAAAGGAAACACCATATATTTT.

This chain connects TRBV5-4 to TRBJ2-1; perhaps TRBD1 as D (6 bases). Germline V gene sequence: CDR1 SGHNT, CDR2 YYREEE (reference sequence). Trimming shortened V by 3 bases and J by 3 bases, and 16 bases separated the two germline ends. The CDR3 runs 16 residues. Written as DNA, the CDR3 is TGTGCCAGCAGCTACGGGACAACCTCAAACTACAATGAGCAGTTCTTC. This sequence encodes CASSYGTTSNYNEQFF.

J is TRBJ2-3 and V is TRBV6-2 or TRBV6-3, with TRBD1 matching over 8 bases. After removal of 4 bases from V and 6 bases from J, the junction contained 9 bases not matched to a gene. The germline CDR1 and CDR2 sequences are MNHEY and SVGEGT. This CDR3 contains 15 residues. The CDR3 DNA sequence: TGTGCCAGCAGTTTCCAGGGGGCAAATATTGATACGCAGTATTTT. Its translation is CASSFQGANIDTQYF.

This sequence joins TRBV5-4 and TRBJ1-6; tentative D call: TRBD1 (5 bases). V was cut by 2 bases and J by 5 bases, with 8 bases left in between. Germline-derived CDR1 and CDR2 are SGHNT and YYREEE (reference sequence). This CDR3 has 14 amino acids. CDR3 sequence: CASSLGGDNSPLHF. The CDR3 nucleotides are TGTGCCAGCAGCTTAGGAGGGGATAATTCACCCCTCCACTTT.

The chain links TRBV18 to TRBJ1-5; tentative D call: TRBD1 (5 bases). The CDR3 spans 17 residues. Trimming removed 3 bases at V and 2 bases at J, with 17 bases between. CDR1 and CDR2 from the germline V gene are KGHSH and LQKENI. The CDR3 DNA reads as TGTGCCAGCTCACCGGGGGGGGGACTTGAGGGCAATCAGCCCCAGCATTTT. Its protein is CASSPGGGLEGNQPQHF.